Below are 24 T cell receptor beta chains sequenced from a single sample in a study of Ad26.COV2.S vaccination and SARS-CoV-2 variants. Specified treatment: some 20 received Ad26.COV2.S at low or high dose, single or two shots; roughly 5 received placebo; per-sample allocation not given. Samples came from day 63 after the first vaccine or placebo injection. Sequencing used immunoSEQ multiplex PCR; TCRdb keeps in-frame clones, though not all of them. Here the sample spans more than 300,000 clones, 70% to 90% being singletons. The specimen comprised peripheral blood, sampled in a trial of Ad26.COV2.S vaccine versus placebo. These receptors originate from a person between 18 and 65 years old who received the Ad26.COV2.S COVID-19 vaccine or a placebo.

The chain is built from TRBV6-5 and TRBJ1-2; D unresolved. The V gene lost 1 base and the J gene lost 4 bases, with 13 bases spanning the gap. From germline, CDR1 is MNHEY and CDR2 SVGAGI. The CDR3 length is 15 residues. CDR3 region: CASSYFPPPGYGYTF. DNA of the CDR3: TGTGCCAGCAGTTACTTTCCGCCCCCTGGCTATGGCTACACCTTC.

The gene calls are TRBV27 and TRBJ2-2; 7 bases match TRBD1. With 2 bases clipped from V and 6 bases from J, the junction kept 12 bases outside the gene matches. This CDR3 comprises 17 residues. Germline values: CDR1 MNHEY, CDR2 SMNVEV (reference sequence). The CDR3 DNA is TGTGCCAGCAGTTTAGGTGTGAGGACAGGCTCGGCCGGGGAGCTGTTTTTT. As protein: CASSLGVRTGSAGELFF.

The chain uses TRBV10-3 and TRBJ1-6; 8 bases match TRBD1. V lost 9 bases, J lost 9 bases, and 7 bases stayed unmatched. CDR1 is ENHRY, CDR2 SYGVKD, per germline. This CDR3 region has 13 residues. Here the CDR3 reads CAIQTGDGSPLHF. CDR3 coding DNA: TGTGCCATTCAGACAGGGGACGGTTCACCCCTCCACTTT.

In DNA form, the CDR3 reads TGTGCCAGCAGAGATTCGGGAGTGAGCAATCAGCCCCAGCATTTT. This encodes CASRDSGVSNQPQHF. The chain couples TRBV2 to TRBJ1-5; D is undetermined. The V gene's germline CDR1 is SNHLY and CDR2 FYNNEI. The CDR3 length is 15 residues. The germline V and J ends were trimmed by 6 bases and 1 base, with 13 bases remaining between them.

The chain joins TRBV12-3 or TRBV12-4 to TRBJ2-7; D is uncertain. There are 13 residues in the CDR3. Trimming removed 5 bases from V and 6 bases from J, with 14 bases in between. The CDR3 bases are TGTGCCAGCAGTCCGACCAAAGAGTCCGAGCAGTACTTC. This sequence encodes CASSPTKESEQYF.

This chain uses TRBV2 with TRBJ2-2; tentatively, D is TRBD1 (5 bases). The CDR3 is 14 residues long. The V gene's germline CDR1 is SNHLY and CDR2 FYNNEI. V lost 10 bases to trimming and J lost 6 bases, with 18 bases between them. The CDR3 coding sequence is TGTGCCACCAGGGCAGTTGGTTCGCCCGGGGAGCTGTTTTTT. Protein sequence: CATRAVGSPGELFF.

The chain uses TRBV2 and TRBJ1-4; 8 bases fit TRBD1. Germline CDR1 and CDR2: SNHLY and FYNNEI. CDR3 length: 15 amino acids. The trim removed 7 bases at V and 8 bases at J, leaving 12 bases unmatched. The DNA for the CDR3 is TGTGCCAGCATCGGACAGGGAGGGGGTGTGGAAAAACTGTTTTTT. Its protein product is CASIGQGGGVEKLFF.

The chain uses TRBV5-6 and TRBJ1-2; D is unresolved. The CDR3 length is 15 residues. V lost 0 bases, J lost 4 bases, and 13 bases lay in between. Germline values: CDR1 SGHDT, CDR2 YYEEEE. The CDR3 region has the DNA TGTGCCAGCAGCTTGGATTTAGAGGGTATCTATGGCTACACCTTC. Its protein product is CASSLDLEGIYGYTF.

The rearrangement joins TRBV30 to TRBJ1-4, with TRBD1 identical over 10 bases. The CDR3 spans 14 residues. The J segment lost 8 bases and the V segment lost 5 bases, leaving 8 bases of the junction unmatched. Germline V gene data show CDR1 as GTSNPN and CDR2 as SVGIG (reference sequence). DNA for the CDR3: TGTGCCTGGGGTATTCCGGGACAGGGGGAAAAACTGTTTTTT. Protein: CAWGIPGQGEKLFF.

The chain has TRBV4-3 and TRBJ1-6, with a tentative D call TRBD1 (5 bases). Germline V gene lookup returns CDR1 LGHNA and CDR2 YSLEER. CDR3 size: 15 residues. V dropped 1 base and J dropped 7 bases, with 11 bases sitting between them. This chain's CDR3 is CASSQAGALNSPLHF. Here the CDR3 DNA reads TGCGCCAGCAGCCAAGCCGGGGCCCTAAATTCACCCCTCCACTTT.

The chain is built from TRBV21-1 and TRBJ2-7; the D segment call TRBD1 is taken from the table without a DNA check. TRBV21-1 is a pseudogene. This CDR3 spans 11 amino acids. The CDR3 region has the DNA TGTGCCAGCAGCAAAAGGGGACAGGTTTTTTTC. This sequence encodes CASSKRGQVFF.

J is TRBJ2-7 and V is TRBV5-1, with TRBD2 identical over 7 bases. The CDR3 consists of 13 residues. Trimming removed 2 bases from V and 4 bases from J; junction bases left unmatched: 3. CDR1 SGHRS and CDR2 YFSETQ come from the germline V gene. CDR3 in DNA: TGCGCCAGCAGCTTTCAGGGAGGGTACGAGCAGTACTTC. Protein: CASSFQGGYEQYF.

This chain links TRBV21-1 with TRBJ2-7; no DNA check was done on the table's D call, TRBD2. TRBV21-1 is described as a pseudogene. The CDR3 length is 14 residues. The CDR3 coding sequence is TGTGCCAGCAGCACCCGGGGAAGGGCCCACGAGCAGTACTTC. Its translation: CASSTRGRAHEQYF.

This rearrangement joins TRBV6-5 to TRBJ1-4; D call uncertain. The germline V gene encodes CDR1 MNHEY and CDR2 SVGAGI. The CDR3 length is 10 residues. The V and J ends lost 10 bases and 6 bases respectively, with 6 bases between them. The CDR3 DNA follows: TGTGCCACGATCGATGAAAAACTGTTTTTT. Translating gives CATIDEKLFF.

The chain carries TRBV20-1 and TRBJ2-5; D may correspond to TRBD1 or TRBD2 (6 bases each). The germline V gene encodes CDR1 DFQATT and CDR2 SNEGSKA (reference sequence). V lost 3 bases and J lost 1, with 15 bases in between. The CDR3 is made up of 15 amino acids. CDR3 amino acids: CSASGGRDLQETQYF. The DNA for the CDR3 is TGCAGTGCTAGTGGGGGGCGCGACCTCCAAGAGACCCAGTACTTC.

J is TRBJ1-1 and V is TRBV12-5, with D perhaps matching TRBD1 (5 bases). CDR1 is LGHNT and CDR2 is FRNRAP in the germline V gene. This CDR3 has 13 amino acids. The germline V and J ends were trimmed by 6 bases and 5 bases, with 13 bases remaining between them. DNA of the CDR3: TGTGCTAGTGGGGGACGGGAGATGACTGAAGCTTTCTTT. Translation: CASGGREMTEAFF.

This rearrangement joins TRBV18 to TRBJ1-2; 8 bases map to TRBD1. Germline values: CDR1 KGHSH, CDR2 LQKENI. Germline trimming cut 4 bases from V and 4 bases from J; bases unmatched to any gene: 5. The CDR3 length is 14 residues. The CDR3 loop reads CASSLGDRTYGYTF. As DNA, the CDR3 is TGTGCCAGCTCACTAGGGGACAGGACCTATGGCTACACCTTC.

The rearrangement links TRBV3-1 (or the pseudogene TRBV3-2) to TRBJ2-5; TRBD1 or TRBD2 may be the D gene (6 bases each). Germline CDR1 is LGHDT and CDR2 is YNNKEL (reference sequence). Between the trimmed V and J ends, which lost 3 bases and 5 bases, there was a span of 22 bases. The CDR3 extends over 17 amino acids. The CDR3 DNA sequence: TGTGCCAGCAGCCACAAAATTTCCACCGGGGGCTTGGAGACCCAGTACTTC. Translation gives CASSHKISTGGLETQYF.

This clone turned up a few times. The gene calls are TRBV4-2 and TRBJ2-3; 14 nucleotides match TRBD2. The J segment lost 2 bases and the V segment lost 2 bases, leaving 3 bases of the junction unmatched. Germline V gene data show CDR1 as LGHNA and CDR2 as YNFKEQ. This CDR3 contains 17 residues. This CDR3 reads CASSQRLAGGVTDTQYF. CDR3 DNA sequence: TGTGCCAGCAGCCAACGACTAGCGGGGGGGGTCACAGATACGCAGTATTTT.

The chain is built from TRBV7-2 and TRBJ2-2, with D unclear. V was pared by 6 bases and J by 2 bases, with 10 bases between. CDR3 length: 14 residues. Germline V gene sequence: CDR1 SGHTA, CDR2 FQGNSA. This chain's CDR3 is CASSYQANTGELFF. The CDR3 bases are TGTGCCAGCAGTTACCAGGCTAACACCGGGGAGCTGTTTTTT.

The chain has TRBV9 and TRBJ1-1; 9 nucleotides align to TRBD1. The junction had 16 bases not matched to a gene; V was cut back by 4 bases and J by 0 bases. This CDR3 has 19 residues. Per the germline V gene, CDR1 is SGDLS and CDR2 is YYNGEE. The CDR3 loop reads CASSHNPGTGGNLNTEAFF. CDR3 coding DNA: TGTGCCAGCAGCCATAATCCGGGCACAGGGGGCAACCTGAACACTGAAGCTTTCTTT.

This clone was seen more than once but under ten times. This rearrangement joins TRBV7-9 to TRBJ1-3; D gene uncertain. Germline lookup yields CDR1 SEHNR and CDR2 FQNEAQ (reference sequence). V was pared by 2 bases and J by 8 bases, with 1 base between. The CDR3 is 10 amino acids. In DNA form, the CDR3 reads TGTGCCAGCAGCTTATACACCATATATTTT. Translated, it gives CASSLYTIYF.

This rearrangement joins TRBV10-2 to TRBJ2-7; D gene unclear. The CDR3 is 13 amino acids. The germline CDR1 and CDR2 sequences are WSHSY and SAAADI. The germline V and J ends were trimmed by 1 base and 2 bases, with 6 bases remaining between them. The CDR3 DNA reads TGCGCCAGCAGTGAGTACAATACCTACGAGCAGTACTTC. This encodes CASSEYNTYEQYF.

The chain employs TRBV5-1 and TRBJ2-5, with TRBD2 as a possible D gene (6 bases). CDR1 is SGHRS, CDR2 YFSETQ, per germline. This CDR3 has 15 residues. V was trimmed by 4 bases and J by 2 bases, leaving 15 bases between them. The CDR3 region is CASSRRDSGQETQYF. CDR3 coding DNA: TGCGCCAGCAGCCGACGGGACTCCGGACAAGAGACCCAGTACTTC. Full variable domain (missing parts from reference TRBV5-1 and TRBJ2-5): KAGVTQTPRYLIKTRGQQVTLSCSPISGHRSVSWYQQTPGQGLQFLFEYFSETQRNKGNFPGRFSGRQFSNSRSEMNVSTLELGDSALYLCASSRRDSGQETQYFGPGTRLLVL.